This T cell receptor (beta chain) derives from a study of radiotherapy plus CTLA-4 blockade in lung cancer. Here immunoSEQ multiplex PCR was the method, and the copy in TCRdb shows in-frame clones only, minus some. This sample yields 90,000 to 100,000 clones, of which 82% are seen a single time; about 26% belongs to the top ten. The specimen comprised peripheral blood, sampled from a patient treated with radiotherapy plus ipilimumab. The TCR originated in a human donor with non-small cell lung cancer that progressed on radiotherapy plus ipilimumab.

As DNA, the CDR3 is TGTGCCAGCAGCGAAGCAGGTTGGGGGCAGTTCTTC. Translating it yields CASSEAGWGQFF. The genes are TRBV7-8 and TRBJ2-1; D remains unclear. There are 12 residues in the CDR3. The ends were cut back, 5 bases at V and 12 bases at J, with 14 bases in the middle. In germline, CDR1 is SGHVS, CDR2 FQNEAQ. The variable domain in full, completed from reference TRBV7-8 and TRBJ2-1, reads GAGVSQSPRYKVAKRGQDVALRCDPISGHVSLFWYQQALGQGPEFLTYFQNEAQLDKSGLPSDRFFAERPEGSVSTLKIQRTQQEDSAVYLCASSEAGWGQFFGPGTRLTVL.